The following is a T cell receptor (beta chain) sequence with its context. Its antigen has not been determined. No much larger clone is present one base from it, and per-base qualities are unavailable. To sequence the TCRbeta CDR3 region, genomic DNA was isolated from the sorted cells. TCRbeta CDR3 regions were sequenced using the immunoSEQ Assay. The clones in this table, taken by TCRdb from immuneACCESS, are in-frame only. Not every clone is retained; where verified, under half of the shortfall comes from an unresolved V gene, and the cause of the rest is unknown. Across this sample there are 55,000 to 75,000 clones, with approximately 83% seen only once. The top ten constitute 0.6% to 0.8% of the sample. The data are from a study of OX40 agonist ivuxolimab in advanced cancers. About the study as a whole: Ivuxolimab was a fully human IgG2 agonistic monoclonal antibody targeting the costimulatory receptor OX40 (CD134). Patients were allowed to have had prior anti-PD-1, anti-PD-L1 or anti-CTLA-4 therapy, and approximately 40% of the dose-escalation patients had previously received checkpoint inhibitors. Of the 52 patients in dose escalation, 19 had hepatocellular carcinoma, some 15 had melanoma, 9 had renal cell carcinoma and 9 had head and neck cancer. Partial responses occurred in three dose-escalation patients, of whom one had hepatocellular carcinoma and two had cutaneous melanoma. Intravenous ivuxolimab was administered to patients every 2 weeks at six dose levels: 0.01, 0.1, 0.3, 1.5, 3 and 10 mg/kg. Peripheral TCRbeta sequencing aimed to test whether ivuxolimab altered TCR sequence diversity and caused clonal T-cell expansion. The dose-escalation cohort was roughly 87% male with a mean age of about 65 years, ranging from roughly 23 to 85. The paper describes the monotherapy dose-escalation part (N of about 54 patients) of the phase I trial of ivuxolimab.

The trial excluded patients who had a history of autoimmune disease or who were on systemic immunosuppression. Peripheral blood for TCR sequencing was collected from all dose cohorts at baseline, on cycle 4 day 1, and on cycle 7 day 1. The samples were taken from a phase I, first-in-human, multicenter, open-label dose-escalation trial of ivuxolimab. The trial enrolled adults with locally advanced or metastatic head and neck squamous cell, hepatocellular, melanoma or renal cell carcinoma. Before TCR sequencing, CD4+ and CD8+ T cells were separately sorted from peripheral blood. What the research found in general, with its limitations: The antigen specificity of the peripheral T cells that underwent clonal expansion was not determined. In the 0.1-3.0 mg/kg groups, partial responders had among the lowest normalized peripheral clonal expansion, particularly in CD8+ T cells. At doses from 0.1 to 3.0 mg/kg, clonal expansion was seen in both CD4+ and CD8+ blood T cells between baseline and week 6. On average, CD8+ T cells showed more expanded clones than CD4+ T cells after ivuxolimab. Low levels of normalized T-cell clonal expansion were also seen in some patients who did not respond.

The germline V gene yields MDHEN for CDR1 and SYDVKM for CDR2. V is trimmed back by 6 bases and J by 4 bases, and the junction contains 11 bases that no gene match accounts for. The CDR3 spans 15 residues, from the cysteine through the phenylalanine. Only the CDR3 portion is preserved as DNA: 45 bases, with reading frame beginning at the first base. This material consisted of CD4+ or CD8+ T cells sorted from blood, taken in a trial of the OX40 agonist ivuxolimab. This TCR came from an adult with an advanced solid tumor such as melanoma, head and neck, liver or kidney cancer. Rearrangement joined TRBV28 to TRBJ2-7; 8 junctional bases match TRBD2. In nucleotide form, the sequence is TGTGCCAGCAGGTCCGGGGGGGGTGGACTTTACGAGCAGTACTTC. Its coded protein is CASRSGGGGLYEQYF.